This T cell receptor beta chain was captured by sequencing in a study of shared clonotypes between healthy human individuals. Whole-study results and caveats: The study drew on few donors, limiting represented genetic and exposure-history diversity.

Data came from immunoSEQ multiplex PCR; TCRdb stores just in-frame clones and leaves some out. This sample has fewer than 500,000 clones; over 60% occur once, and the top ten carry approximately 13%. Germline V lookup: CDR1 SGHKS, CDR2 YYEKEE (reference sequence). After removal of 0 bases from V and 7 bases from J, the junction contained 3 bases not matched to a gene. The CDR3 has 16 amino acids. The count of this clone is one. Its specificity is not known. This chain connects TRBV5-5 to TRBJ2-2, with 13 bases that match TRBD2. The sequence derives from a woman between 35 and 50 years old in good health. Some clones in this sample may be carry-over from other donors' samples. Sequenced: PBMCs. CDR3 nucleotides: TGTGCCAGCAGCTTGGGGACTAGCGGGAGTGACGGGGAGCTGTTTTTT. This codes for CASSLGTSGSDGELFF. The whole variable domain, remainder taken from reference TRBV5-5 and TRBJ2-2, is DAGVTQSPTHLIKTRGQQVTLRCSPISGHKSVSWYQQVLGQGPQFIFQYYEKEERGRGNFPDRFSARQFPNYSSELNVNALLLGDSALYLCASSLGTSGSDGELFFGEGSRLTVL.